This section outlines one T cell receptor beta chain sequence together with its context. The CDR3 sequence is 16 residues long. V was clipped by 1 base and J by 1 base, with 14 bases between them. In germline, CDR1 is SGHTA, CDR2 FQGNSA. Donors were grouped by their self-reported clinical history. Cohort 3 donors were reported recovered after two negative PCRs, clearance, or symptom resolution. This entry comes from a study of blood T cell repertoires in COVID-19. Study-wide context: The cDNA or gDNA used as material had been derived from T cells, B-cell-depleted T cells, or PBMCs.

As processed by the authors: Reference gene primer amplification gave estimated nucleated cell counts. The data were produced by immunoSEQ multiplex PCR, yet TCRdb's version contains in-frame clones alone and is incomplete. For V, J and clone size, that table is used; D and trimming come from the DNA. This table holds a few hundred thousand clones, approximately 89% found once. Sample: PBMCs or T cells enriched from blood (not recorded which). The chain employs TRBV7-2 and TRBJ2-7; D is uncertain. This TCR came from a woman aged 35 to 49 who had recovered from COVID-19. The CDR3 nucleotides read TGTGCCAGCAGCTTAGGGTGGGCCGGTCCTTCCTACGAGCAGTACTTC. Translation gives CASSLGWAGPSYEQYF.